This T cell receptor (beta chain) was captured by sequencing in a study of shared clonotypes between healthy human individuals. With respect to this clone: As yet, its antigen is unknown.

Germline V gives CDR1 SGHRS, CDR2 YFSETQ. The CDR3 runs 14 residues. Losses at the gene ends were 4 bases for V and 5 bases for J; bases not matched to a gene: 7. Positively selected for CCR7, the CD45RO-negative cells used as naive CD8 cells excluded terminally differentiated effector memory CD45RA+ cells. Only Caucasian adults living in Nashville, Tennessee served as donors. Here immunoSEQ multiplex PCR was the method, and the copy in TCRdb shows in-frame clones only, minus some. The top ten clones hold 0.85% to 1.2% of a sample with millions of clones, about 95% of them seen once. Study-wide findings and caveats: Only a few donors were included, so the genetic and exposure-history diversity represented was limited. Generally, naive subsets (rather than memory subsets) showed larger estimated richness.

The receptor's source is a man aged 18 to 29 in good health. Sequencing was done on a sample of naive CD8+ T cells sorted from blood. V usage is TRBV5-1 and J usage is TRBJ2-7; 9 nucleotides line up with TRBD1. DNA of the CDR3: TGCGCCAGCAGCGGGACAGGGATCTTCCACGAGCAGTACTTC. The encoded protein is CASSGTGIFHEQYF.